The 15 T cell receptor beta chains given below trace back to one sample, sequenced in a study of T cells after yellow fever vaccination. Each CDR3 protein gets one entry after TCRdb re-called the 5' RACE reads with MiXCR. The sample lists about 360,000 distinct CDR3 sequences, 6.2% occurring once. The starting material was PBMCs, obtained 5 days after the yellow fever booster vaccination. Every receptor here comes from a man in his thirties or forties who received the YFV17D yellow fever vaccine.

A word on this clonotype: A clone one base away is much larger, so this may be a read error. V gene TRBV6-1 combines with J gene TRBJ2-1, with TRBD2 matching over 10 bases. Trimming removed 7 bases from V and 8 bases from J; junction bases left unmatched: 8. This CDR3 has 14 residues. Germline CDR1 reads MNHNS; CDR2 reads SASEGT. CDR3 residues: CASIGLAGAYEQFF. The CDR3 coding sequence is TGTGCCAGCATTGGGCTAGCGGGAGCATATGAGCAGTTCTTC.

The chain links TRBV18 to TRBJ2-7, with 9 positions matching TRBD2. This CDR3 has 14 residues. CDR1 KGHSH and CDR2 LQKENI come from the germline V gene. Trimming cost V 4 bases and J 6 bases; bases outside gene matches: 7. The CDR3 spells CASSLREGMSEQYF. The DNA for the CDR3 is TGTGCCAGCTCACTGCGGGAGGGGATGAGCGAGCAGTACTTC.

The J gene is TRBJ2-2, the V gene TRBV29-1; TRBD1 agrees at 8 bases. Germline lookup yields CDR1 SQVTM and CDR2 ANQGSEA. Germline trimming cut 6 bases from V and 5 bases from J; bases unmatched to any gene: 8. The CDR3 length is 14 residues. The CDR3 nucleotides read TGCAGCGTAGGAGACAGGGGATGGACCGGGGAGCTGTTTTTT. Translation: CSVGDRGWTGELFF.

This clonotype was picked up many times. This chain joins TRBV11-2 and TRBJ2-7; 8 bases are a match to TRBD1. CDR1 and CDR2 (germline): SGHAT, FQNNGV. Unmatched junction bases numbered 15, after V lost 5 bases and J lost 0 bases. The CDR3 is 18 residues long. The CDR3 DNA sequence: TGTGCCAGCAGCCCATTACTCACGTGGACAGGGAGCTCCTACGAGCAGTACTTC. Protein product: CASSPLLTWTGSSYEQYF.

The chain links TRBV27 to TRBJ2-2, with D maybe TRBD2 (6 bases). Germline CDR1 is MNHEY and CDR2 is SMNVEV (reference sequence). This CDR3 spans 15 amino acids. Trimming took 7 bases from V and 0 from J, leaving 12 bases between them. DNA of the CDR3: TGTGCCAGCACTCCCGGGACTCCGAACACCGGGGAGCTGTTTTTT. It specifies CASTPGTPNTGELFF.

This clonotype came up many times. The rearrangement links TRBV9 to TRBJ2-1, with 13 bases that match TRBD2. CDR3 length: 16 amino acids. CDR1 is SGDLS and CDR2 is YYNGEE in the germline V gene. Germline trimming cut 3 bases from V and 4 bases from J; bases unmatched to any gene: 4. The CDR3 loop reads CASSASLAGGYNEQFF. The CDR3 DNA reads TGTGCCAGCAGCGCCTCACTAGCGGGAGGGTACAATGAGCAGTTCTTC.

The V and J genes are TRBV6-5 and TRBJ2-7; D remains unclear. Deletions cut 0 bases from V and 4 bases from J, with 10 bases between. The CDR3 extends over 14 amino acids. Germline-derived CDR1 and CDR2 are MNHEY and SVGAGI. CDR3 loop: CASSYSAGFYEQYF. In DNA, the CDR3 is TGTGCCAGCAGTTACTCCGCCGGATTTTACGAGCAGTACTTC.

This clonotype was found a few times. The gene calls are TRBV7-2 and TRBJ2-5, with D perhaps matching TRBD2 (5 bases). The length of the CDR3 is 13 residues. Trimming pared 6 bases from V and 5 bases from J, leaving 13 bases between. Germline CDR1 is SGHTA and CDR2 is FQGNSA. The CDR3 DNA reads as TGTGCCAGCAGTTCCTCAGCGGTGGAGACCCAGTACTTC. Translation gives CASSSSAVETQYF.

This clonotype occurred many times. V and J are TRBV7-2 and TRBJ2-5; 7 nucleotides agree with TRBD1. This CDR3 is built from 16 residues. CDR1 is SGHTA, CDR2 FQGNSA, per germline. The trim removed 1 base at V and 1 base at J, leaving 6 bases unmatched. The CDR3 is CASSLGPQGSQETQYF. The DNA for the CDR3 is TGTGCCAGCAGCTTAGGACCACAGGGGAGCCAAGAGACCCAGTACTTC.

This clonotype has more than one count but fewer than ten. The chain uses TRBV19 and TRBJ2-5; 9 nucleotides agree with TRBD2. Germline V gene data show CDR1 as LNHDA and CDR2 as SQIVND (reference sequence). The CDR3 has 16 residues. The ends lost 3 bases at V and 1 base at J; junction bases unmatched: 6. CDR3 region: CASSIAAGGSQETQYF. The CDR3 region has the DNA TGTGCCAGTAGTATCGCGGCGGGGGGGTCCCAAGAGACCCAGTACTTC.

The table lists this clonotype with a few counts. This chain joins TRBV14 and TRBJ2-1; D remains unclear. CDR1 is SGHDN, CDR2 FVKESK, per germline. CDR3 length equals 11 residues. V shed 3 bases and J shed 12 bases, with 9 bases lying between them. CDR3 in DNA: TGTGCCAGCAGCCACGCCTCGAGGCAGTTCTTC. It yields the protein CASSHASRQFF. The complete variable domain, with remaining parts taken from reference TRBV14 and TRBJ2-1, reads EAGVTQFPSHSVIEKGQTVTLRCDPISGHDNLYWYRRVMGKEIKFLLHFVKESKQDESGMPNNRFLAERTGGTYSTLKVQPAELEDSGVYFCASSHASRQFFGPGTRLTVL.

The sample holds many counts of this clonotype. CDR3 amino acids: CASSRQGGWSSYNSPLHF. CDR3 coding DNA: TGTGCCAGCAGCCGACAAGGGGGCTGGAGCTCCTATAATTCACCCCTCCACTTT. The gene calls are TRBV6-1 and TRBJ1-6; 7 bases line up with TRBD1. Looked up from germline, CDR1 is MNHNS and CDR2 is SASEGT. The CDR3 extends over 18 amino acids. With V trimmed by 6 bases and J by 0 bases, 11 bases remained unmatched.

The chain combines TRBV18 with TRBJ2-2, with D possibly TRBD2 on 5 matching bases. The V end was cut by 6 bases, the J end by 5 bases, with 25 bases between. The V gene's germline CDR1 is KGHSH and CDR2 LQKENI. This CDR3 comprises 18 residues. CDR3 sequence reads: CASSPRQGGFIGTGELFF. The CDR3 DNA is TGTGCCAGCTCTCCTCGACAAGGAGGCTTTATTGGGACCGGGGAGCTGTTTTTT.

This clonotype was observed a few times. The V and J genes are TRBV5-4 and TRBJ2-3, with TRBD1 matching over 11 bases. CDR1 is SGHNT and CDR2 is YYREEE in the germline V gene (reference sequence). Trimming took 10 bases from V and 2 from J; bases not matched to a gene: 3. The CDR3 is 13 amino acids. The DNA for the CDR3 is TGTGCCGGACAGGGGGCTCCCACAGATACGCAGTATTTT. Translated, it gives CAGQGAPTDTQYF.

At least ten counts were recorded for this clonotype. This chain links TRBV20-1 with TRBJ2-1; TRBD2 aligns across 7 bases. The V segment lost 0 bases and the J segment 5 bases; nucleotides outside the gene matches: 10. This CDR3 is 16 amino acids long. The germline gives CDR1 DFQATT, CDR2 SNEGSKA (reference sequence). Here the CDR3 DNA reads TGCAGTGCTAGAGATTTAGGGAGGGCCATTAACAATGAGCAGTTCTTC. Translating it yields CSARDLGRAINNEQFF.